The clone carrying this T cell receptor beta chain was seen a single time. In the authors' workflow: The authors estimated nucleated cell counts from reference gene primer amplification. Data came from immunoSEQ multiplex PCR; TCRdb stores just in-frame clones and leaves some out. D and trimming come from the DNA, and the V and J calls and clone size come from that table. The table records around 150,000 clones, around 87% of them present only once. The sample originates from a study of blood T cell repertoires in COVID-19. CDR3 length equals 15 residues. Germline V gives CDR1 ENHRY, CDR2 SYGVKD. Trimming removed 2 bases from V and 2 bases from J, with 13 bases in between.

The J gene is TRBJ2-7, the V gene TRBV10-3, with TRBD1 as a possible D gene (6 bases). The sequence was collected from a woman aged 60-70 years with active or convalescent COVID-19. The sample was peripheral blood. The CDR3 loop is CAISEKKDRTYEQYF. The DNA for the CDR3 is TGTGCCATCAGTGAGAAAAAGGACAGAACCTACGAGCAGTACTTC.